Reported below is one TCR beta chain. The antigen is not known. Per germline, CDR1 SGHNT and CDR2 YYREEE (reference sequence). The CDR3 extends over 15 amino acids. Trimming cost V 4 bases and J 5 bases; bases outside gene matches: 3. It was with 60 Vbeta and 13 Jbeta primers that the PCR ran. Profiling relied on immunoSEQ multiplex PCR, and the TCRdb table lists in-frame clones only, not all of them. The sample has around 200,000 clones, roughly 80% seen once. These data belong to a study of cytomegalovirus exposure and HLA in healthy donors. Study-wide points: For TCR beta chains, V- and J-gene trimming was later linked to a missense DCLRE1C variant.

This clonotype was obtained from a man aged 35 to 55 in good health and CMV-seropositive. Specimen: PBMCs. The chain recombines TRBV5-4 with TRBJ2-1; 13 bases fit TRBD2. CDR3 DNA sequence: TGTGCCAGCAGCCTGACTAGCGGGGGGAACAATGAGCAGTTCTTC. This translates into CASSLTSGGNNEQFF.